The rows below give T cell receptor beta chains drawn from one sample of a study of shared clonotypes between healthy human individuals. Profiling relied on immunoSEQ multiplex PCR, and the TCRdb table lists in-frame clones only, not all of them. The table lists about 680,000 clones, about 90% of them singletons. The specimen sequenced was naive CD8+ T cells sorted from blood. These receptor sequences come from a man aged 25-40 years in good health. The CDR3 runs from the conserved cysteine through the conserved F or W. The D gene is left open where the match is weak. Clone size is stated in some rows and not others, as once, few, many or a class when expanded.

TRBV6-5	few	TRBJ2-3	-	CASRRAQGDTQYF	TGTGCCAGCAGACGTGCTCAGGGAGATACGCAGTATTTT
TRBV4-1	once	TRBJ2-7	-	CASSQDQVTHEQYF	TGCGCCAGCAGCCAAGATCAGGTTACCCACGAGCAGTACTTC
TRBV2	-	TRBJ2-6	-	CASSAPFGANVLTF	TGTGCCAGCAGTGCCCCTTTTGGGGCCAACGTCCTGACTTTC
TRBV5-4	-	TRBJ2-7	-	CASSSYVDYEQYF	TGTGCCAGCAGCTCTTACGTGGATTACGAGCAGTACTTC
TRBV12-5	once	TRBJ2-6	-	CASGLVALWGSGANVLTF	TGTGCTAGTGGTTTGGTAGCATTATGGGGCTCTGGGGCCAACGTCCTGACTTTC
TRBV6-5	-	TRBJ2-5	-	CASREQETQYF	TGTGCCAGCAGGGAGCAAGAGACCCAGTACTTC
TRBV10-2	-	TRBJ1-1	-	CASSELTVNTEAFF	TGCGCCAGCAGTGAGTTGACAGTGAACACTGAAGCTTTCTTT
TRBV10-1	-	TRBJ2-4	TRBD1	CASSPGQGSGNIQYF	TGCGCCAGCAGTCCGGGACAGGGCTCCGGAAACATTCAGTACTTC
TRBV5-6	-	TRBJ2-1	-	CASSLGVALDSQFF	TGTGCCAGCAGCTTGGGAGTGGCGCTGGACAGCCAGTTCTTC
TRBV4-2	-	TRBJ1-5	TRBD1	CASSLGTGGVKPQHF	TGTGCCAGCAGCCTGGGGACAGGGGGAGTTAAGCCCCAGCATTTT
TRBV23-1	-	TRBJ2-3	TRBD2	CASSQNRGLADKQDTQYF	TGCGCCAGCAGTCAAAACCGGGGACTAGCGGATAAACAAGATACGCAGTATTTT
TRBV4-1	-	TRBJ2-1	-	CASKAVSSYNEQFF	TGCGCCAGCAAGGCCGTAAGCTCCTACAATGAGCAGTTCTTC
TRBV11-2	-	TRBJ1-3	-	CASSGGPSHSGNTIYF	TGTGCCAGCAGCGGAGGCCCCAGCCACTCTGGAAACACCATATATTTT
TRBV27	few	TRBJ1-1	-	CASSLQGRGTEAFF	TGTGCCAGCAGTTTGCAGGGAAGGGGCACTGAAGCTTTCTTT
TRBV7-8	-	TRBJ2-7	-	CASSEAYSYEQYF	TGTGCCAGCAGCGAGGCCTATTCCTACGAGCAGTACTTC
TRBV6-5	-	TRBJ1-1	-	CASSSAREAFF	TGTGCCAGCAGCTCAGCGCGGGAAGCTTTCTTT
TRBV4-1	-	TRBJ2-1	-	CASSQDLGIIPYNEQFF	TGCGCCAGCAGCCAAGATTTAGGGATAATCCCCTACAATGAGCAGTTCTTC
TRBV4-1	-	TRBJ2-2	-	CASSQGHLRNTGELFF	TGCGCCAGCAGCCAAGGGCACCTACGTAACACCGGGGAGCTGTTTTTT
TRBV6-5	once	TRBJ1-5	-	CASSYSGSSQPQHF	TGTGCCAGCAGTTACTCGGGGAGCTCTCAGCCCCAGCATTTT
TRBV4-1	-	TRBJ2-7	-	CASSPRDREGDEQYF	TGCGCCAGCAGCCCGAGAGACAGGGAGGGCGACGAGCAGTACTTC
TRBV28	-	TRBJ2-7	-	CASSLLTDYEQYF	TGTGCCAGCAGTTTACTGACCGACTACGAGCAGTACTTC
TRBV7-3	-	TRBJ2-1	-	CASSLYGANEQFF	TGTGCCAGCAGCTTATACGGTGCGAATGAGCAGTTCTTC
TRBV1	-	TRBJ1-5	-	CTSSRPLGNQPQHF	TGCACCAGCAGCCGCCCCCTTGGCAATCAGCCCCAGCATTTT
TRBV29-1	-	TRBJ2-1	-	CSVEGPEGNEQFF	TGCAGCGTTGAAGGGCCCGAGGGCAATGAGCAGTTCTTC
TRBV30	-	TRBJ2-7	TRBD1	CAWRGDRVEQYF	TGTGCCTGGAGAGGGGACAGGGTCGAGCAGTACTTC
TRBV5-1	-	TRBJ2-1	-	CASSWTGDEQFF	TGCGCCAGCAGCTGGACCGGGGATGAGCAGTTCTTC
TRBV19	-	TRBJ2-7	-	CASSSPRAGQQYYEQYF	TGTGCCAGTAGTAGCCCCCGGGCGGGACAGCAGTACTACGAGCAGTACTTC
TRBV19	-	TRBJ2-1	TRBD1	CASSIVDRGYNEQFF	TGTGCCAGTAGTATTGTGGACAGGGGCTACAATGAGCAGTTCTTC
TRBV6-6	-	TRBJ2-1	-	CASSYASSEQFF	TGTGCCAGCAGTTACGCCTCAAGTGAGCAGTTCTTC
TRBV7-9	-	TRBJ2-3	-	CASGGLRDTQYF	TGTGCCAGCGGGGGGTTAAGAGATACGCAGTATTTT
TRBV29-1	-	TRBJ2-1	-	CSVDAINEQFF	TGCAGCGTCGATGCCATTAATGAGCAGTTCTTC
TRBV7-2	-	TRBJ2-7	TRBD2	CASSSHSGRYEQYF	TGTGCCAGCAGCTCCCATAGCGGGAGGTACGAGCAGTACTTC
TRBV7-9	-	TRBJ2-1	-	CASSLEETLYNEQFF	TGTGCCAGCAGCTTAGAGGAGACCTTGTACAATGAGCAGTTCTTC
TRBV4-1	-	TRBJ1-1	-	CASSAGEDTEAFF	TGCGCCAGCAGCGCGGGGGAGGACACTGAAGCTTTCTTT
TRBV27	-	TRBJ1-4	-	CASSLFGGRDEKLFF	TGTGCCAGCAGTTTATTTGGGGGGCGCGATGAAAAACTGTTTTTT
TRBV7-7	-	TRBJ2-1	TRBD1	CASSLEGAYNEQFF	TGTGCTAGCAGCTTAGAGGGGGCTTACAATGAGCAGTTCTTC
TRBV5-3	-	TRBJ2-1	-	CARSLWSMLAANEQFF	TGTGCCAGAAGCTTGTGGAGTATGTTAGCGGCGAATGAGCAGTTCTTC
TRBV5-6	-	TRBJ1-5	TRBD1	CASSFGGRGDVQPQHF	TGTGCCAGCAGCTTTGGGGGCAGGGGGGACGTCCAGCCCCAGCATTTT
TRBV27	-	TRBJ2-1	-	CASSPIGRGAYNEQFF	TGTGCCAGCAGTCCAATCGGGAGAGGCGCCTACAATGAGCAGTTCTTC
TRBV9	-	TRBJ2-1	TRBD2	CASSERTSYNEQFF	TGTGCCAGCAGCGAAAGGACTAGTTACAATGAGCAGTTCTTC
TRBV7-9	-	TRBJ2-2	TRBD2	CASSFSGSHTGELFF	TGTGCCAGCAGCTTTAGCGGGAGTCACACCGGGGAGCTGTTTTTT
TRBV5-6	-	TRBJ2-5	TRBD2	CASSLAASGGRETQYF	TGTGCCAGCAGCTTGGCGGCTAGCGGGGGGAGAGAGACCCAGTACTTC
TRBV7-9	-	TRBJ2-7	-	CASSLTSFYEQYF	TGTGCCAGCAGCTTAACTAGCTTTTACGAGCAGTACTTC
TRBV6-6	-	TRBJ2-1	-	CASSHVPEQFF	TGTGCCAGCAGCCACGTCCCTGAGCAGTTCTTC
TRBV7-6	-	TRBJ2-2	TRBD2	CASSWTSGNTGELFF	TGTGCCAGCAGCTGGACTAGCGGGAACACCGGGGAGCTGTTTTTT
TRBV11-2	-	TRBJ2-3	-	CASSSRGFPRDTQYF	TGTGCCAGCAGCTCTCGAGGATTCCCCCGGGATACGCAGTATTTT
TRBV4-2	-	TRBJ2-1	-	CASSQVNEQFF	TGTGCCAGCAGCCAAGTCAATGAGCAGTTCTTC
TRBV18	once	TRBJ2-5	-	CASSPGETQYF	TGTGCCAGCTCACCGGGCGAGACCCAGTACTTC
TRBV10-2	-	TRBJ2-7	TRBD1	CASSDWVQGSSYEQYF	TGCGCCAGCAGTGATTGGGTACAGGGGAGCTCCTACGAGCAGTACTTC
TRBV7-2	once	TRBJ2-7	-	CASSLFREIGIREQYF	TGTGCCAGCAGCTTATTTCGGGAGATTGGTATTCGCGAGCAGTACTTC
TRBV30	-	TRBJ2-7	-	CAWDSPFYEQYF	TGTGCCTGGGATTCGCCCTTCTACGAGCAGTACTTC
TRBV7-6	-	TRBJ2-3	-	CASSLAMAGMGTDTQYF	TGTGCCAGCAGCTTAGCAATGGCGGGAATGGGAACAGATACGCAGTATTTT
TRBV6-5	-	TRBJ2-5	-	CASMGLLRETQYF	TGTGCCAGTATGGGACTGCTTCGAGAGACCCAGTACTTC
TRBV7-9	once	TRBJ2-3	-	CASSLRLSNTQYF	TGTGCCAGCAGCTTAAGGTTAAGCAATACGCAGTATTTT
TRBV5-4	-	TRBJ2-7	TRBD1	CASSLERQGMTYEQYF	TGTGCCAGCAGCTTAGAAAGACAGGGGATGACCTACGAGCAGTACTTC
TRBV10-1	-	TRBJ2-1	-	CASSESTAREFYNEQFF	TGCGCCAGCAGTGAGTCTACTGCGCGGGAATTCTACAATGAGCAGTTCTTC
TRBV11-2	-	TRBJ2-2	-	CASSLSGELFF	TGTGCCAGCAGCCTCTCCGGGGAGCTGTTTTTT
TRBV4-1	-	TRBJ1-2	-	CASSQAKLGGYGYTF	TGCGCCAGCAGCCAAGCAAAATTGGGGGGGTATGGCTACACCTTC
TRBV7-2	-	TRBJ2-7	-	CASSLLSGLSSSYEQYF	TGTGCCAGCAGCCTTCTGTCGGGACTTTCCAGCTCCTACGAGCAGTACTTC